These T cell receptor beta chains were read from a single sample in a study of blood T cell repertoires in COVID-19. Data came from immunoSEQ multiplex PCR; TCRdb stores just in-frame clones and leaves some out. Of some 150,000 clones listed, around nine tenths are singletons. Source material: peripheral blood. The receptors come from a woman between 70 and 85 years old with acute or convalescent COVID-19. The CDR3 runs from the conserved cysteine through the conserved F or W. Each record gives: CDR3 length, clone size, V gene, J gene, CDR3 protein. The size of a clone is reported for some rows only, either as once, few or many, or as a class for expanded clones.

15	NA	TRBV15	TRBJ2-7	CATSRPGLKAYEQYF
13	NA	TRBV19	TRBJ2-1	CASSRRGVLEQFF
14	NA	TRBV10-1	TRBJ2-3	CASSSGGSTDTQYF
16	NA	TRBV4-1	TRBJ2-1	CASSQVLGRSYNEQFF
12	once	TRBV14	TRBJ1-2	CASSQADYGYTF
15	NA	TRBV2	TRBJ1-5	CASTGQALSNQPQHF
16	few	TRBV28	TRBJ1-3	CASSLSTGSSGNTIYF
13	NA	TRBV24-1	TRBJ1-1	CATSWDRAAEAFF
14	once	TRBV5-1	TRBJ1-6	CASRKGGADSPLHF
14	NA	TRBV3-1/TRBV3-2	TRBJ1-5	CASSQGQQNQPQHF
15	few	TRBV6-4	TRBJ2-2	CASSDPARSGGELFF
15	NA	TRBV11-2	TRBJ2-5	CASSLGPRSSETQYF
13	once	TRBV28	TRBJ2-1	CALEGGAYNEQFF
15	NA	TRBV19	TRBJ1-1	CASSKSGTGNTEAFF
14	NA	TRBV6-5	TRBJ1-3	CASGGPGTGNTIYF
14	NA	TRBV6-2/TRBV6-3	TRBJ1-1	CASSRRPRSTEAFF
16	NA	TRBV24-1	TRBJ1-5	CATSDTRTAFNQPQHF
14	NA	TRBV30	TRBJ1-5	CAWSKDRGNQPQHF
19	NA	TRBV7-2	TRBJ1-2	CASSLGGLAGLLSNYGYTF
14	NA	TRBV7-3	TRBJ1-1	CASSLKSRGTEAFF
13	NA	TRBV4-1	TRBJ1-1	CASRQQGITEAFF
18	NA	TRBV4-2	TRBJ2-1	CASSQDRGRGLSYNEQFF